This TCR beta chain was identified during a study of cytomegalovirus exposure and HLA in healthy donors. V was cut by 5 bases and J by 8 bases, with 15 bases left in between. This CDR3 comprises 14 residues. Germline-derived CDR1 and CDR2 are SEHNR and FQNEAQ (reference sequence). PCR primers comprised 60 Vbeta and 13 Jbeta primers. Assay used: immunoSEQ multiplex PCR; TCRdb lists only in-frame clones, some missing. This sample has 85,000 to 95,000 clones; about 80% occur once, and the top ten carry approximately 5.6%. This TCR was sampled from a man aged 25-45 years in good health and CMV-seropositive. The sequenced sample consisted of PBMCs. This rearrangement joins TRBV7-9 to TRBJ1-4, with D perhaps matching TRBD1 (6 bases). For the CDR3, the DNA is TGTGCCAGCAGCCCCGGGGGGGCCTGGGAAAAACTGTTTTTT. Residues: CASSPGGAWEKLFF.